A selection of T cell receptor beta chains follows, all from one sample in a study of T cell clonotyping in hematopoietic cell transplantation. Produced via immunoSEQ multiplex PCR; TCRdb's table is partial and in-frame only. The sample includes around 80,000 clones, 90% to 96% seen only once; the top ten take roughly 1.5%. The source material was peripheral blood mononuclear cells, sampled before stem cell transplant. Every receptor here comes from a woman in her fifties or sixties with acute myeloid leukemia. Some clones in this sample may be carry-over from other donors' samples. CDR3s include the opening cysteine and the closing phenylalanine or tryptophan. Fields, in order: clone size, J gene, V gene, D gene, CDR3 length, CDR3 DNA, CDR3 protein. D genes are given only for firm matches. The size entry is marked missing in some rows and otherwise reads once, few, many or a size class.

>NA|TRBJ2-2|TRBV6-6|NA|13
TGTGCCAGCAATCAAGGGGACACCGGGGAGCTGTTTTTT
CASNQGDTGELFF
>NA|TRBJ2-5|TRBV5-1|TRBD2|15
TGCGCCAGCAGCCACCTAGCGGGAGCCCAAGAGACCCAGTACTTC
CASSHLAGAQETQYF
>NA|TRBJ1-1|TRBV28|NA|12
TGTGCCAGCAGGGGGGGGCTTATCGAAGCTTTCTTT
CASRGGLIEAFF
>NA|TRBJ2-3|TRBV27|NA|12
TGTGCCAGCACCAACATGGCAGATACGCAGTATTTT
CASTNMADTQYF
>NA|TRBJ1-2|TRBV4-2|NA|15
TGTGCCAGCAGCCTAGAAAGTTTGAGGGGCTATGGCTACACCTTC
CASSLESLRGYGYTF
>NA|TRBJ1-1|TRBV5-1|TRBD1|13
TGCGCCAGCAGCCTCAACAGGGGAACTGAAGCTTTCTTT
CASSLNRGTEAFF
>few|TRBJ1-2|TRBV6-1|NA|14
TGTGCCAGCAGTGCCGCCCAGGGTTCCTATGGCTACACCTTC
CASSAAQGSYGYTF
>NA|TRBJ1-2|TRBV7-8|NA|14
TGTGCCAGCAGCTTCTCAGGGAATACTTATGGCTACACCTTC
CASSFSGNTYGYTF
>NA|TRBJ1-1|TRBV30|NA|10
TGTGCCGGAACCTACACTGAAGCTTTCTTT
CAGTYTEAFF
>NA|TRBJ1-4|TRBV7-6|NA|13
TGTGCCAGCAGCTTAGGGATCGGAGAAAAACTGTTTTTT
CASSLGIGEKLFF
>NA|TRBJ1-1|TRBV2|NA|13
TGTGCCAGCAGTACAGCTGGGGTGACTGAAGCTTTCTTT
CASSTAGVTEAFF
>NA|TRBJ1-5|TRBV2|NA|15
TGTGCCAGCAGTCGGGGCCCCAACCCAAATCAGCCCCAGCATTTT
CASSRGPNPNQPQHF
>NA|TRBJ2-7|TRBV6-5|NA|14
TGTGCCAGCAGTTCTCCGGGGCCACGGGCCGAGCAGTACTTC
CASSSPGPRAEQYF
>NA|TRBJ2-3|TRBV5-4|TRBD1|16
TGTGCCAGCAGCTTGGGACGACAGGGTGGGGCAGATACGCAGTATTTT
CASSLGRQGGADTQYF
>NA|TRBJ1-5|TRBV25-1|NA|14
TGTGCCAGCAGTGGGGGCCAGAGCAATCAGCCCCAGCATTTT
CASSGGQSNQPQHF
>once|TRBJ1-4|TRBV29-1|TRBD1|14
TGCAGCGTTGGGGACAGGGCAACTAATGAAAAACTGTTTTTT
CSVGDRATNEKLFF
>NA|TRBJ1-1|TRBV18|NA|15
TGTGCCAGCTCACCTACTTGGACAGCTAAGACTGAAGCTTTCTTT
CASSPTWTAKTEAFF
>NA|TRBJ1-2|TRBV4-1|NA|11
TGCGCCAGCAGCCAAGTCGGGCGCTACACCTTC
CASSQVGRYTF
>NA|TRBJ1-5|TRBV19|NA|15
TGTGCCAGTAGTATCACAAATCAGGGGAATCAGCCCCAGCATTTT
CASSITNQGNQPQHF
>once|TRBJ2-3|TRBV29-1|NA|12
TGCAGCGTTGAACTCGGTCGGGATACGCAGTATTTT
CSVELGRDTQYF
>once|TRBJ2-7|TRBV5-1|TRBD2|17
TGCGCCAGCAGCTCGGCCGGACGGACTAGCGGGACTTACGAGCAGTACTTC
CASSSAGRTSGTYEQYF
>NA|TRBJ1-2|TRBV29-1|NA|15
TGCAGCGTGGGAGTGGCGTGGAGTGAAAGAAATGGCTACACCTTC
CSVGVAWSERNGYTF
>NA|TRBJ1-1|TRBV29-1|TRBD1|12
TGCAGCGTGACAGGGGGCAACACTGAAGCTTTCTTT
CSVTGGNTEAFF
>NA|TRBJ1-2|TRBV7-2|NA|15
TGTGCCAGCAGCGCCCGTACCGGGACTGCCTATGGCTACACCTTC
CASSARTGTAYGYTF
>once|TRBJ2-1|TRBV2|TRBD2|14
TGTGCCAGCAGTGAAGGGACTAGCGTCGATGAGCAGTTCTTC
CASSEGTSVDEQFF
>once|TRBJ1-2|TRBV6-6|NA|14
TGTGCCAGCAGTTACGGGGAGGGGGTCTATGGCTACACCTTC
CASSYGEGVYGYTF
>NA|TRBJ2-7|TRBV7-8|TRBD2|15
TGTGCCAGCAGCCCCTGGACTAGCGGGACCCACGAGCAGTACTTC
CASSPWTSGTHEQYF
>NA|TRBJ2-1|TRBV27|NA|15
TGTGCCAGCAGTTTGAGGGGGGGCCCCTACAATGAGCAGTTCTTC
CASSLRGGPYNEQFF
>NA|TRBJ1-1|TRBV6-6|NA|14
TGTGCCAGCAGTTACTACCAGGGAGGGACTGAAGCTTTCTTT
CASSYYQGGTEAFF
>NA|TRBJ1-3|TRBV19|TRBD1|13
TGTGCCAGTAGGCCGGGACAGGGAAACACCATATATTTT
CASRPGQGNTIYF
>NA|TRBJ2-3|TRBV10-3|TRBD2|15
TGTGCCATCAGGCCCTCGGATAGCGGGACAGATACGCAGTATTTT
CAIRPSDSGTDTQYF
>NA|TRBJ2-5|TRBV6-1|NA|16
TGTGCCAGCAGTGAAATATTGGTAGGCAGACAAGAGACCCAGTACTTC
CASSEILVGRQETQYF
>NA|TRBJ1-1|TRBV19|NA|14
TGTGCCAGTATGGGGGGCGCCGTGAACACTGAAGCTTTCTTT
CASMGGAVNTEAFF
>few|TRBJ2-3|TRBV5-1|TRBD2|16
TGCGCCAGCAGCTTGGGGGGAGGGTTTGGACAAGATACGCAGTATTTT
CASSLGGGFGQDTQYF
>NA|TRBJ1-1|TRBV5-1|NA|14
TGCGCCAGCAGCCCCCGTAGGGGGGACACTGAAGCTTTCTTT
CASSPRRGDTEAFF
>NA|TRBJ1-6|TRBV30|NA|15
TGTGCCTGGAGTAAGGGGGGTACGGTTAATTCACCCCTCCACTTT
CAWSKGGTVNSPLHF
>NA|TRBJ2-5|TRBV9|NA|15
TGTGCCAGCAGCGTAGGAGGGAATGGTATAGAGACCCAGTACTTC
CASSVGGNGIETQYF
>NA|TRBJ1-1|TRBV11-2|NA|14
TGTGCCAGCAGCTTAACGGGAGGGAGCACTGAAGCTTTCTTT
CASSLTGGSTEAFF
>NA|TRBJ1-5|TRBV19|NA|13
TGTGCCGGGGGGGACACAAGTTATCAGCCCCAGCATTTT
CAGGDTSYQPQHF
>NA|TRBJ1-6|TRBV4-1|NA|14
TGCGCCAGCAGCCAAGAGGGCGATAATTCACCCCTCCACTTT
CASSQEGDNSPLHF
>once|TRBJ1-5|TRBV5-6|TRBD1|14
TGTGCCAGCAGCCTCTGGGACAGGGATCAGCCCCAGCATTTT
CASSLWDRDQPQHF
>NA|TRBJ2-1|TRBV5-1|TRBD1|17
TGCGCCAGCAGCAATAATTGGGACAGGGCGTTACACAATGAGCAGTTCTTC
CASSNNWDRALHNEQFF
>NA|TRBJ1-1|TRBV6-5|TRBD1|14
TGTGCCAGCGCTCCAGGGGGCCGAGGCACTGAAGCTTTCTTT
CASAPGGRGTEAFF